This T cell receptor beta chain comes out of a study of blood T cell repertoires in COVID-19 (dated by TCRdb to about 2020). About the full investigation: Collaborator samples came from the United States, Italy and Spain and covered acute and convalescent phases of COVID-19. The prospective study material was composed of cDNA or gDNA derived from T cells, B-cell-depleted T cells, or PBMCs. Subjects who had been exposed to COVID-19, were actively infected with it, or had recovered from it provided the deeply sampled blood TCRbeta repertoires that made up the dataset. The repertoires were made available in a free public database intended to serve as a resource for research on the immune response to SARS-CoV-2. The samples were drawn from the first 160 participants of the ongoing ImmuneRACE study and from 1,200 or so subjects provided by 6 global collaborators. The sample metadata nearly always contained a de-identified subject ID, COVID-19 status, age in years and sex. Where available, HLA class I and class II types were obtained from metadata supplied by the sample provider rather than from assay-based typing. On the study overall, not on this receptor specifically: The quantity of clinical and demographic metadata differed by source and by participant and was supplied without curation.

Reading the germline V gene (reference sequence) gives CDR1 SEHNR and CDR2 FQNEAQ. Inclusive of the bounding cysteine and phenylalanine, the CDR3 is 15 residues long. Kept here is only the CDR3 DNA, which spans 45 bases and is read in frame from base 1. The junction shows trimming of 5 bases on V and 5 bases on J, and the gene matches do not reach 6 bases of it. This clone was observed a single time. There is no known antigen for this receptor. Within one base of it there is no much larger clone, and no base qualities were kept. Each collaborating institution followed its own protocols to collect whole blood in K2EDTA tubes. For TCRbeta analysis, collaborators shipped samples in one of three forms: frozen whole blood, isolated PBMCs, or DNA extracted from either of those sample types. TCRbeta CDR3 regions were amplified from genomic DNA by means of the immunoSEQ Assay, a bias-controlled multiplex PCR. Processing in the source paper ran as follows. The number of nucleated cells in each sample was estimated by amplification of reference gene primers within the assay. To quantify the absolute abundance of each unique TCRbeta CDR3 rearrangement, sequence reads were collapsed and filtered. Productive Simpson clonality was computed per sample as the square root of Simpson's diversity index over productive rearrangements. TCRdb holds this immuneACCESS table with in-frame rearrangements only. Some clones are missing; in checked studies, unresolved V genes explain under half, and the rest has no known cause. D and trimming were read from the DNA, whereas the V and J calls and clone size are those reported in that table. The sample has 90,000 or so clones on record, about 79% of them singletons. The ten largest clones take up roughly 25% of the sample.

What was sequenced was peripheral blood. The sequence came from a man in his 60s with acute or convalescent COVID-19. The rearrangement combines TRBV7-9 with TRBJ1-4, and 9 bases in between align with TRBD1. In nucleotide form, the sequence is TGTGCCAGCAGCCCCCAGACAGGGGGGAATGAAAAACTGTTTTTT. Translated, it gives CASSPQTGGNEKLFF.